This T cell receptor beta chain is from a study of vaccination and CD4 T cells after COVID-19. Treatment denoted: approximately 9-day PBMC culture with coronavirus spike peptide pools or control peptides (ViraFEST assay). As to this clonotype: What it binds is not known.

Trimming cost V 3 bases and J 0 bases, with 8 bases left between them. This CDR3 is built from 14 residues. Germline V gene sequence: CDR1 MNHEY, CDR2 SVGEGT. Sequenced with the Oncomine TCR Beta short-read assay was DNA taken from cultured CD4+ T cells. MiXCR, applied by TCRdb to the PCR reads, yields one record per CDR3 protein. The repertoire holds approximately 25,000 distinct CDR3 sequences, with roughly 50% as singletons. The sequence was collected from a human donor who had recovered from COVID-19. This sequence joins TRBV6-2 or TRBV6-3 and TRBJ1-1; no clear D. Sequencing was done on a sample of CD4+ T cells from blood, cultured in vitro. CDR3 residues: CASSYHMLNTEAFF. In nucleotides, the CDR3 is TGTGCCAGCAGTTATCATATGTTGAACACTGAAGCTTTCTTT.